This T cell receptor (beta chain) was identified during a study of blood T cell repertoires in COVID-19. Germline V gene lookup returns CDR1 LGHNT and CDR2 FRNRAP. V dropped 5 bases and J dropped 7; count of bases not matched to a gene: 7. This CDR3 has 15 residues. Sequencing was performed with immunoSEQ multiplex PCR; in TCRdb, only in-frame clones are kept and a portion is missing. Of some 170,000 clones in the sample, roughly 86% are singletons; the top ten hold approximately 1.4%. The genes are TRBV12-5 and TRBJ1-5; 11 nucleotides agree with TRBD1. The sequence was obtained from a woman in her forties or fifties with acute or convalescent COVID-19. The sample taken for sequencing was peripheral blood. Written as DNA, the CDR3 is TGTGCTAGTGGTACTGGACAGGGGGCTAGCCAGCCCCAGCATTTT. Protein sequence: CASGTGQGASQPQHF. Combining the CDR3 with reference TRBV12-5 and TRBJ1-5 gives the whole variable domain DARVTQTPRHKVTEMGQEVTMRCQPILGHNTVFWYRQTMMQGLELLAYFRNRAPLDDSGMPKDRFSAEMPDATLATLKIQPSEPRDSAVYFCASGTGQGASQPQHFGDGTRLSIL.